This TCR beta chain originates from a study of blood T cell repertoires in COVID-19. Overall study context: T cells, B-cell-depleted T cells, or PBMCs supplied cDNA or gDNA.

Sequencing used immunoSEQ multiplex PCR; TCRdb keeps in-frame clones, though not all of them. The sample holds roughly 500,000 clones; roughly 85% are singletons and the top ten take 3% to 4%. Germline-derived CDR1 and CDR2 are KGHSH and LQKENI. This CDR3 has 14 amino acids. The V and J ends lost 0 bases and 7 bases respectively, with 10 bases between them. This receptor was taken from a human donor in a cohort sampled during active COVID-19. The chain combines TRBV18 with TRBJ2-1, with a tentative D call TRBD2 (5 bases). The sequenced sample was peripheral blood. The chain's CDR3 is CASSPPDGENEQFF. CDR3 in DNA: TGTGCCAGCTCACCACCCGACGGGGAAAATGAGCAGTTCTTC.